A single sample is the source of the 30 T cell receptor beta chains below, sequenced in a study of shared clonotypes between healthy human individuals. Here immunoSEQ multiplex PCR was the method, and the copy in TCRdb shows in-frame clones only, minus some. In the table there are 450,000 to 500,000 clones, over 70% of which are singletons. The specimen was PBMCs. The receptors were gathered from a woman in her thirties or forties in good health. Some clones in this sample may be carry-over from other donors' samples.

On this clone: A much larger clone sits a single nucleotide away, making a read error possible. At the DNA level, this CDR3 is encoded by other sequences in the same sample as well. The chain employs TRBV19 and TRBJ2-5; 7 bases match TRBD1. The CDR3 contains 13 residues. Germline CDR1 is LNHDA and CDR2 is SQIVND (reference sequence). Trimming at V came to 4 bases and at J to 3 bases, leaving 2 bases not matched to a gene. The CDR3 DNA reads as TGTGCCAGTAGTAGGGACAGAGAAGAGACCCAGTACTTC. This sequence encodes CASSRDREETQYF.

The genes are TRBV4-2 and TRBJ2-2; D may be TRBD2 (5 bases). The germline V and J ends were trimmed by 5 bases and 7 bases, with 17 bases remaining between them. Germline V gene sequence: CDR1 LGHNA, CDR2 YNFKEQ. This CDR3 contains 15 residues. The CDR3 sequence: CASSNQAVEGGELFF. The CDR3 nucleotides read TGTGCCAGCAGCAATCAAGCGGTAGAGGGCGGGGAGCTGTTTTTT.

In the case of this clone: This sequence is one base from a far larger clone and is likely a read error. The chain recombines TRBV18 with TRBJ2-5, with TRBD2 matching over 9 bases. The J call could be wrong; TRBJ2-7 is a better fit for the DNA end. The CDR3 spans 15 residues. Germline loops: CDR1 KGHSH, CDR2 LQKENI. CDR3 sequence (DNA): TGTGCCAGCTCTCAGACGGCTAGCGGGACCTACGAGCAGTACTTC. Amino acid sequence: CASSQTASGTYEQYF.

About this clone: In the same sample, other DNA sequences code for this CDR3. The chain joins TRBV29-1 to TRBJ1-4; no reliable D call. V lost 1 base and J 1 base, leaving 7 bases between the germline ends. This CDR3 has 14 residues. The V gene's germline CDR1 is SQVTM and CDR2 ANQGSEA. The CDR3 sequence is CSVEGTGTNEKLFF. CDR3 DNA: TGCAGCGTTGAAGGGACCGGAACTAATGAAAAACTGTTTTTT.

The CDR3: CASSRPTQETQYF. CDR3 DNA: TGTGCCAGCAGTCGACCGACCCAAGAGACCCAGTACTTC. The chain links TRBV2 to TRBJ2-5; D gene uncertain. The length of the CDR3 is 13 residues. Per the germline V gene, CDR1 is SNHLY and CDR2 is FYNNEI. The V end lost 5 bases, the J end lost 1 base, and 8 bases lay between the germline ends.

The chain joins TRBV5-1 to TRBJ2-1; D uncertain. With 6 bases removed from V and 8 bases from J, the gap between germline ends came to 21 bases. CDR3 size: 15 residues. Germline V lookup: CDR1 SGHRS, CDR2 YFSETQ. The CDR3 DNA reads as TGCGCCAGCACGGGTTCTCCCCTCTCTGGAGATGAGCAGTTCTTC. This codes for CASTGSPLSGDEQFF.

The chain uses TRBV28 and TRBJ2-5; TRBD1 agrees at 8 bases. CDR1 MDHEN and CDR2 SYDVKM come from the germline V gene. V gave up 7 bases and J gave up 7 bases; unmatched junction bases: 17. This CDR3 region has 16 residues. Here the CDR3 reads CASTIRGPGSIATQYF. The CDR3 DNA sequence: TGTGCCAGCACCATCAGGGGGCCGGGGTCAATAGCGACCCAGTACTTC.

The J gene is TRBJ2-7, the V gene TRBV21-1; TRBD2 is the table's D call, not checked against the DNA. TRBV21-1 constitutes a pseudogene. The length of the CDR3 is 19 residues. CDR3 sequence reads: CASSKGGPIRTSVRYEQYF. CDR3 coding DNA: TGTGCCAGCAGCAAAGGCGGCCCGATAAGGACTAGCGTCAGGTACGAGCAGTACTTC.

This clone was seen only a few times. The gene calls are TRBV18 and TRBJ2-2; D is unclear. CDR3 length: 15 residues. The germline CDR1 and CDR2 sequences are KGHSH and LQKENI. V was clipped by 2 bases and J by 1 base, with 8 bases between them. The CDR3 protein is CASSPEFVNTGELFF. Written as DNA, the CDR3 is TGTGCCAGCTCACCAGAGTTTGTGAACACCGGGGAGCTGTTTTTT.

V is TRBV7-7 and J is TRBJ2-3, with 11 nucleotides matching TRBD2. Germline V gene data show CDR1 as SSHAT and CDR2 as FNYEAQ (reference sequence). The V and J ends lost 4 bases and 3 bases, in that order; junction bases with no gene match: 3. CDR3 length: 15 residues. The CDR3 loop is CASSSGLAETDTQYF. The CDR3 nucleotides are TGTGCCAGCAGCTCGGGACTAGCGGAAACAGATACGCAGTATTTT. Complete variable domain (other parts from reference TRBV7-7 and TRBJ2-3): GAGVSQSPRYKVTKRGQDVTLRCDPISSHATLYWYQQALGQGPEFLTYFNYEAQPDKSGLPSDRFSAERPEGSISTLTIQRTEQRDSAMYRCASSSGLAETDTQYFGPGTRLTVL.

In this sample, this clone turned up a few times. The likely explanation is a read error, given a far larger clone one base away. Within the sample, other DNA sequences also encode this same CDR3. This sequence joins TRBV30 and TRBJ1-1; the D gene is possibly TRBD1 (5 bases). Germline-derived CDR1 and CDR2 are GTSNPN and SVGIG (reference sequence). V dropped 3 bases and J dropped 5 bases, with 7 bases sitting between them. The CDR3 has 11 residues. The CDR3, as DNA: TGTGCCTGGAGGGACATAACTGAAGCTTTCTTT. Protein sequence: CAWRDITEAFF.

V usage is TRBV27 and J usage is TRBJ2-5, with 7 nucleotides matching TRBD2. Germline V gives CDR1 MNHEY, CDR2 SMNVEV (reference sequence). The CDR3 is made up of 14 amino acids. The trim removed 3 bases at V and 5 bases at J, leaving 6 bases unmatched. CDR3 DNA sequence: TGTGCCAGCAGTTTGGGGGGGAGAGCGGAGACCCAGTACTTC. Translated: CASSLGGRAETQYF.

The genes are TRBV2 and TRBJ2-2, with unresolved D. There are 13 residues in the CDR3. Germline values: CDR1 SNHLY, CDR2 FYNNEI. With 8 bases removed from V and 7 bases from J, the gap between germline ends came to 14 bases. This CDR3 is CASSSGSGGELFF. The DNA of the CDR3 is TGTGCCAGCTCCTCGGGTTCGGGCGGGGAGCTGTTTTTT.

Note on this clone: It is likely a read error: a sequence one base away is far more abundant. The chain employs TRBV9 and TRBJ2-5; D unclear. The CDR3 consists of 12 residues. Germline assignment: CDR1 SGDLS and CDR2 YYNGEE. This CDR3 reads CASIVGQETQYF. CDR3 coding DNA: TGTGCCAGCATCGTAGGCCAAGAGACCCAGTACTTC.

The V call is TRBV4-1, the J call TRBJ2-5, with 7 bases that match TRBD2. Germline CDR1 reads MGHRA; CDR2 reads YSYEKL. V trimming: 0 bases; J trimming: 5 bases; junction bases outside the gene matches: 12. This CDR3 comprises 17 residues. CDR3 bases: TGCGCCAGCAGCCAAGATCCCAGCGGGGAGGGGCGGGAGACCCAGTACTTC. This translates into CASSQDPSGEGRETQYF.

This chain links TRBV5-1 with TRBJ2-2; TRBD2 aligns across 9 bases. V lost 1 base and J lost 2; bases outside the gene matches: 15. The CDR3 is 20 residues long. Germline V gene data show CDR1 as SGHRS and CDR2 as YFSETQ. The CDR3 protein is CASSLRLAGRPRINTGELFF. The CDR3 region has the DNA TGCGCCAGCAGCTTGCGCCTAGCGGGACGCCCCCGAATTAACACCGGGGAGCTGTTTTTT.

This chain uses TRBV11-2 with TRBJ1-2; unclear D gene. CDR1 and CDR2 from the germline V gene are SGHAT and FQNNGV. This CDR3 has 13 residues. V shed 5 bases and J shed 4 bases, with 11 bases lying between them. As DNA, the CDR3 is TGTGCCAGCAGCCCAAGCGTAGTCTATGGCTACACCTTC. Protein sequence: CASSPSVVYGYTF.

The chain carries TRBV7-9 and TRBJ2-3, with D uncertain. The CDR3 length is 13 residues. The germline gives CDR1 SEHNR, CDR2 FQNEAQ (reference sequence). Between the trimmed V and J ends, which lost 6 bases and 6 bases, there was a span of 13 bases. CDR3 coding DNA: TGTGCCAGCAGTATAGGACCACGGGATACGCAGTATTTT. Amino acid sequence: CASSIGPRDTQYF.

This rearrangement joins TRBV30 to TRBJ2-1; no clear D. This CDR3 has 13 residues. With 0 bases removed from V and 5 bases from J, the gap between germline ends came to 8 bases. Germline V gene lookup returns CDR1 GTSNPN and CDR2 SVGIG (reference sequence). CDR3 sequence (DNA): TGTGCCTGGAGTGTAAGATGGGACAATGAGCAGTTCTTC. This sequence encodes CAWSVRWDNEQFF.

V usage is TRBV9 and J usage is TRBJ2-7, with 11 bases aligning to TRBD2. This CDR3 has 15 amino acids. With V trimmed by 2 bases and J by 3 bases, 4 bases remained unmatched. Germline V gene lookup returns CDR1 SGDLS and CDR2 YYNGEE. CDR3 loop: CASSVLAGGLYEQYF. DNA for the CDR3: TGTGCCAGCAGCGTTCTAGCGGGAGGCCTCTACGAGCAGTACTTC.

V is TRBV6-1 and J is TRBJ1-1; TRBD1 might be the D (5 bases). This CDR3 is built from 13 residues. The germline gives CDR1 MNHNS, CDR2 SASEGT. The V gene lost 11 bases and the J gene lost 3 bases, with 16 bases spanning the gap. CDR3 in amino acids: CAGSQVEDTEAFF. CDR3 in DNA: TGTGCCGGATCACAGGTGGAGGACACTGAAGCTTTCTTT.

The chain joins TRBV11-1 to TRBJ1-2, with a possible D match to TRBD1 (5 bases). Germline V gene data show CDR1 as SGHAT and CDR2 as FQDESV (reference sequence). This CDR3 region has 14 residues. V lost 3 bases and J lost 3, with 11 bases in between. CDR3 loop: CASSFRGDYYGYTF. The CDR3 DNA follows: TGTGCCAGCAGCTTCCGAGGGGACTACTATGGCTACACCTTC.

The chain carries TRBV10-2 and TRBJ2-2, with D perhaps assigned TRBD1 or TRBD2 (6 bases each). The V gene's germline CDR1 is WSHSY and CDR2 SAAADI. Trimming took 8 bases from V and 6 from J, leaving 13 bases between them. The CDR3 is made up of 13 amino acids. CDR3 DNA sequence: TGCGCCAGCGACGGGGGCGGCGCCGGGGAGCTGTTTTTT. This gives the protein CASDGGGAGELFF.

Notes on this clone: Since a much larger clone is just one base distant, this may be a read error. The same CDR3 also results from other DNA sequences found in this sample. The rearrangement joins TRBV11-2 to TRBJ2-3; D call uncertain. Looked up from germline, CDR1 is SGHAT and CDR2 is FQNNGV. CDR3 length: 14 amino acids. CDR3 amino acids: CASSLGPQTDTQYF. CDR3 in DNA: TGCGCCAGCAGCTTAGGCCCTCAAACAGATACGCAGTATTTT.

This chain links TRBV30 with TRBJ2-5; 11 bases are shared with TRBD2. The germline V gene has CDR1 GTSNPN and CDR2 SVGIG (reference sequence). The CDR3 is 16 amino acids. J was trimmed by 4 bases and V by 4 bases; bases with no gene match: 11. Here the CDR3 reads CAWTPDRTSGSETQYF. As DNA, the CDR3 is TGTGCCTGGACCCCTGATAGGACTAGCGGGTCAGAGACCCAGTACTTC.

With respect to this clone: One end of the junction is discordant with germline, which a read error may explain. The gene calls are TRBV7-7 and TRBJ2-1, with 8 bases matching TRBD2. Looked up from germline, CDR1 is SSHAT and CDR2 is FNYEAQ (reference sequence). This CDR3 is 15 amino acids long. CDR3 loop: CASSLAGPGAGEQFF. The DNA of the CDR3 is TGTGCTAGCAGCTTAGCGGGGCCGGGAGCGGGTGAGCAGTTCTTC.

The V and J genes are TRBV4-1 and TRBJ1-2; D gene ambiguous. V lost 1 base, J lost 2 bases, and 14 bases lay in between. Germline CDR1 reads MGHRA; CDR2 reads YSYEKL. The CDR3 totals 16 residues. The CDR3 is CASSQVLGRRNYGYTF. The CDR3 coding sequence is TGCGCCAGCAGCCAAGTATTAGGCAGAAGAAACTATGGCTACACCTTC.

This clone was seen only once. V gene TRBV29-1 combines with J gene TRBJ1-1, with TRBD1 matching 8 bases. Germline V gene lookup returns CDR1 SQVTM and CDR2 ANQGSEA. This CDR3 has 13 amino acids. V shed 0 bases, J shed 10 bases, and the junction held 7 bases outside the gene matches. For the CDR3, the DNA is TGCAGCGTTGAAGATCCTTTCGACAGGGGAGCTTTCTTT. Its protein product is CSVEDPFDRGAFF.

There are many counts of this clone. Different DNA sequences within this sample yield the same CDR3. The chain carries TRBV5-1 and TRBJ1-5, with a weak D call TRBD1 (6 bases). The V gene's germline CDR1 is SGHRS and CDR2 YFSETQ. The CDR3 contains 14 residues. V was cut by 0 bases and J by 6 bases, with 10 bases left in between. Here the CDR3 reads CASSLGQGTQPQHF. DNA for the CDR3: TGCGCCAGCAGCTTGGGGCAGGGGACTCAGCCCCAGCATTTT.

For this clone: A read error likely explains this, since a far larger clone differs by one base. This rearrangement joins TRBV10-3 to TRBJ1-4; no clear D gene. Germline CDR1 and CDR2: ENHRY and SYGVKD. This CDR3 is built from 11 residues. Trimming removed 9 bases from V and 7 bases from J, with 9 bases in between. The CDR3 nucleotides read TGTGCCATTGGGGTGGGTGAAAAACTGTTTTTT. Its protein is CAIGVGEKLFF.